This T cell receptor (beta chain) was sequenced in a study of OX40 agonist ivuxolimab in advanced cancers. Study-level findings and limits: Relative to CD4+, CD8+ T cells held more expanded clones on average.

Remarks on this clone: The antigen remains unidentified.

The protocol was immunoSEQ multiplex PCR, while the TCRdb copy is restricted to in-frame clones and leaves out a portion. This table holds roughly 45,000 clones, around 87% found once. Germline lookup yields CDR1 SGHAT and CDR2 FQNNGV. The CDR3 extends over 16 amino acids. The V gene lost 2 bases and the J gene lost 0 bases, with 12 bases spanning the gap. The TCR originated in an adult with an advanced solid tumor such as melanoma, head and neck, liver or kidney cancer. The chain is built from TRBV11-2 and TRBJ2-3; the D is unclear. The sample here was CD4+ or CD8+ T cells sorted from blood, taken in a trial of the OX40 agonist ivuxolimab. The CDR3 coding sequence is TGTGCCAGCAGCTTAAAGGGTGAAACTAGCACAGATACGCAGTATTTT. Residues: CASSLKGETSTDTQYF. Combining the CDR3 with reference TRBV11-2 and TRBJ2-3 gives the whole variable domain EAGVAQSPRYKIIEKRQSVAFWCNPISGHATLYWYQQILGQGPKLLIQFQNNGVVDDSQLPKDRFSAERLKGVDSTLKIQPAKLEDSAVYLCASSLKGETSTDTQYFGPGTRLTVL.